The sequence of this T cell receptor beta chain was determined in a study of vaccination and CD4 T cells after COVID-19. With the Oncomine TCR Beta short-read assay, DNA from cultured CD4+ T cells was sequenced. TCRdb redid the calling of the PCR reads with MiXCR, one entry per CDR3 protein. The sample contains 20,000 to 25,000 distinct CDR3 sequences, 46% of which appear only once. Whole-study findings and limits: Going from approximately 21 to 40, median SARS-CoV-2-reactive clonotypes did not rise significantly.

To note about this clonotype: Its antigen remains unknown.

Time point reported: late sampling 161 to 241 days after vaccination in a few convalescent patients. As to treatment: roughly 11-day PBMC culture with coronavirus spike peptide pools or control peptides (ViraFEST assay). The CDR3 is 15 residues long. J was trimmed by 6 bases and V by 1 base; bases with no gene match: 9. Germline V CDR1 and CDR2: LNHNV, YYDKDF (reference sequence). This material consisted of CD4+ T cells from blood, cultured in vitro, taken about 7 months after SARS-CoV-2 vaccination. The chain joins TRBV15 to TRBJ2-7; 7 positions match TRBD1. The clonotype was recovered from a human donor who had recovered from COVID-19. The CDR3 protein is CATSRVGRGNFEQYF. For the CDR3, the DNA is TGTGCCACCAGCAGAGTGGGCAGGGGGAACTTCGAGCAGTACTTC.